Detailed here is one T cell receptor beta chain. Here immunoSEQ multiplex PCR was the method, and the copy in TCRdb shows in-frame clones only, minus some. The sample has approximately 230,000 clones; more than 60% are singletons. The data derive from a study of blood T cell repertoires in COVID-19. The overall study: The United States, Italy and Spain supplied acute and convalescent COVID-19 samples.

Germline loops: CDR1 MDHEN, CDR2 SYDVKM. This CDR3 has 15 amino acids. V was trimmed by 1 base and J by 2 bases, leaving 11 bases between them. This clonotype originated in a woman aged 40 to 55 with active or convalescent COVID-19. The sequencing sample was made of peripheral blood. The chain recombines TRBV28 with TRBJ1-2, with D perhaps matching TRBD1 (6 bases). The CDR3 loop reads CASSLSQGSNYGYTF. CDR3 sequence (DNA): TGTGCCAGCAGTTTATCCCAGGGGTCGAACTATGGCTACACCTTC.